This record covers a single T cell receptor (beta chain). Antigen unknown. V was cut by 9 bases and J by 4 bases, with 13 bases left in between. Looked up from germline, CDR1 is LGHNT and CDR2 is FRNRAP. The CDR3 has 14 amino acids. The data belong to a study of T cell responses to AZD1222 COVID-19 vaccine. The method was immunoSEQ multiplex PCR; TCRdb's version includes in-frame clones alone and lacks a portion of them. In the table there are about 180,000 clones, about 91% of which are singletons. Study-level findings and limits: The study found vaccine-associated CD4 TCRs spanning spike, dominant at 160-218 and 743-854. Donors skewed white British and female; clonal diversity was possibly underestimated.

It was second doses at about 4 or about 12 weeks that were pooled. The rearrangement links TRBV12-5 to TRBJ2-6; tentatively, D is TRBD2 (5 bases). The input for sequencing was peripheral blood, taken 28 days after the second AZD1222 dose. The receptor's source is an adult who received the AZD1222 COVID-19 vaccine. Here the CDR3 DNA reads TGTGCTAGCCTACACACGGGAGGGGCCAACGTCCTGACTTTC. Its protein product is CASLHTGGANVLTF.